This TCR beta chain was sequenced during a study of blood T cell repertoires in COVID-19. Study details: Sites across the United States, Italy and Spain contributed samples from acute and convalescent COVID-19. From T cells, B-cell-depleted T cells, or PBMCs came the material, which was cDNA or gDNA.

Germline values: CDR1 SGDLS, CDR2 YYNGEE. This CDR3 has 12 residues. V was clipped by 2 bases and J by 8 bases; unmatched bases: 2. Methods used by the authors: By means of reference gene primer amplification, nucleated cell counts were estimated. The repertoire was sequenced with immunoSEQ multiplex PCR; TCRdb's copy has only in-frame clones and lacks some. The D gene and trimming were derived from the DNA, and the V and J assignments and clone size from that table. The table lists tens of thousands of clones, around 84% of them singletons, with roughly 6.7% in the top ten. This rearrangement joins TRBV9 to TRBJ1-2; 8 bases are a match to TRBD1. This sequence originates from a human donor with active COVID-19. The donor label of this sample is uncertain. Source material: peripheral blood. CDR3 sequence: CASSVDRGGYTF. CDR3 coding DNA: TGTGCCAGCAGCGTTGACAGGGGCGGCTACACCTTC.